The 20 T cell receptor beta chains reported below all come from one sample, sequenced in a study of identical twins. TCRdb itself ran the 5' RACE reads through MiXCR, one entry per CDR3 protein. Among under 1 million distinct CDR3 sequences listed, approximately 13% were seen once. Another study also made use of these data, one on yellow fever vaccine responses in identical twins.

The specimen sequenced was PBMCs. These receptors were collected from a woman aged 18-30 years in good health.

The genes are TRBV20-1 and TRBJ2-1, with 7 bases that match TRBD1. The junction had 14 bases not matched to a gene; V was cut back by 5 bases and J by 4 bases. Germline CDR1 and CDR2: DFQATT and SNEGSKA (reference sequence). The CDR3 covers 16 residues. The CDR3 nucleotides are TGCAGTGCTGAACTCCGGGACAGCATCGAGTACAATGAGCAGTTCTTC. This gives the protein CSAELRDSIEYNEQFF.

In this sample, this clonotype turned up a few times. The chain joins TRBV28 to TRBJ2-5; D ambiguous. Trimming cost V 6 bases and J 4 bases, with 15 bases left between them. Looked up from germline, CDR1 is MDHEN and CDR2 is SYDVKM. The CDR3 is made up of 14 amino acids. Written as DNA, the CDR3 is TGTGCCAGCAGCGCTCAGTTTACGGGAGAGACCCAGTACTTC. Translating gives CASSAQFTGETQYF.

This clonotype occurred many times. The chain links TRBV5-1 to TRBJ2-7; D perhaps matches TRBD1 (5 bases). Germline values: CDR1 SGHRS, CDR2 YFSETQ. The CDR3 has 15 amino acids. The V end lost 5 bases, the J end lost 5 bases, and 20 bases lay between the germline ends. Here the CDR3 DNA reads TGCGCCAGCAGTATTTACCGGGCGATACAGGACGAGCAGTACTTC. Translating it yields CASSIYRAIQDEQYF.

This clonotype was detected only a few times. The chain couples TRBV29-1 to TRBJ2-3, with 9 bases matching TRBD2. Germline V gene lookup returns CDR1 SQVTM and CDR2 ANQGSEA. V lost 7 bases to trimming and J lost 2 bases; unmatched junction nucleotides: 7. The CDR3 sequence is 14 residues long. The CDR3 region has the DNA TGCAGCGGGATCTTAGCGGGAGTCACAGATACGCAGTATTTT. As protein: CSGILAGVTDTQYF.

The rearrangement joins TRBV27 to TRBJ2-7, with 7 bases fitting TRBD2. The germline V gene encodes CDR1 MNHEY and CDR2 SMNVEV (reference sequence). The CDR3 length is 14 residues. The V gene end was trimmed by 5 bases and the J gene end by 3 bases; junction bases not matched to a gene: 7. CDR3 residues: CASSKWASGYEQYV. The CDR3 nucleotides read TGTGCCAGCAGTAAGTGGGCTAGCGGCTACGAGCAGTACGTC.

This clonotype was picked up a small number of times. The chain joins TRBV20-1 to TRBJ2-2, with 7 positions matching TRBD2. This CDR3 has 15 residues. V lost 3 bases to trimming and J lost 0 bases; unmatched junction nucleotides: 4. The germline gives CDR1 DFQATT, CDR2 SNEGSKA (reference sequence). As DNA, the CDR3 is TGCAGTGCTAGTTCTAGCGGAACGAACACCGGGGAGCTGTTTTTT. It is translated as CSASSSGTNTGELFF.

The rearrangement uses TRBV9 and TRBJ2-1; D perhaps matches TRBD2 (5 bases). The CDR3 has 15 amino acids. Trimming pared 2 bases from V and 3 bases from J, leaving 12 bases between. CDR1 and CDR2 (germline): SGDLS, YYNGEE. The CDR3 spells CASSVSSGNYNEQFF. CDR3 DNA sequence: TGTGCCAGCAGCGTTTCCAGCGGTAACTACAATGAGCAGTTCTTC.

This clonotype occurred a few times. This chain links TRBV15 with TRBJ2-3; 14 nucleotides line up with TRBD2. V shed 2 bases and J 0 bases; nucleotides not matched to a gene: 10. The CDR3 runs 20 residues. Germline lookup yields CDR1 LNHNV and CDR2 YYDKDF (reference sequence). In nucleotides, the CDR3 is TGTGCCACCAGCAGATTACCGGGACTAGCGGGGGAATATAGCACAGATACGCAGTATTTT. It is translated as CATSRLPGLAGEYSTDTQYF.

This clonotype was counted at least ten times. The chain employs TRBV7-9 and TRBJ2-7; no clear D. CDR1 is SEHNR, CDR2 FQNEAQ, per germline (reference sequence). The CDR3 totals 13 residues. With 1 base removed from V and 3 bases from J, the gap between germline ends came to 7 bases. In nucleotides, the CDR3 is TGTGCCAGCAGCTTAGACAGCTTCTACGAGCAGTACTTC. Its translation: CASSLDSFYEQYF.

This chain uses TRBV3-1 with TRBJ2-1; weak D call: TRBD1 (5 bases). V gave up 5 bases and J gave up 7 bases, with 12 bases separating them. The CDR3 length is 13 residues. Germline CDR1 and CDR2: LGHDT and YNNKEL (reference sequence). The CDR3 region is CASSILRGNEQFF. In DNA, the CDR3 is TGTGCCAGCAGCATATTAAGGGGAAATGAGCAGTTCTTC.

The chain links TRBV10-2 to TRBJ2-4, with D tentatively TRBD2 (7 bases). This CDR3 is built from 15 residues. Trimming cost V 5 bases and J 2 bases, with 13 bases left between them. Germline V gene sequence: CDR1 WSHSY, CDR2 SAAADI. The CDR3 loop reads CASSPGGYTKNIQYF. The CDR3 DNA sequence: TGCGCCAGCAGTCCGGGGGGCTATACCAAAAACATTCAGTACTTC.

The chain links TRBV7-9 to TRBJ1-1; the D gene is possibly TRBD1 (5 bases). Trimming took off 4 bases at V and 3 bases at J, with 9 bases between the two ends. The CDR3 is 13 amino acids. CDR1 and CDR2 from the germline V gene are SEHNR and FQNEAQ (reference sequence). CDR3 in DNA: TGTGCCAGCAGCTGGGGGGTCGACACTGAAGCTTTCTTT. Its protein is CASSWGVDTEAFF.

This clonotype was detected ten times or more. The genes are TRBV2 and TRBJ1-5, with D hard to call. Germline V gives CDR1 SNHLY, CDR2 FYNNEI. The CDR3 totals 13 residues. V gave up 4 bases and J gave up 1 base, with 5 bases separating them. The CDR3 coding sequence is TGTGCCAGCAGTGTGGAGAGCAATCAGCCCCAGCATTTT. Amino acids: CASSVESNQPQHF. The entire variable domain, with the rest obtained from reference TRBV2 and TRBJ1-5, is as follows: EPEVTQTPSHQVTQMGQEVILRCVPISNHLYFYWYRQILGQKVEFLVSFYNNEISEKSEIFDDQFSVERPDGSNFTLKIRSTKLEDSAMYFCASSVESNQPQHFGDGTRLSIL.

Comments on this clonotype: An end of the junction does not agree with germline; a read error may underlie this. V usage is TRBV4-1 and J usage is TRBJ2-5, with D unresolved. This CDR3 region has 14 residues. Per germline, CDR1 MGHRA and CDR2 YSYEKL. The CDR3 loop reads CASSQAGSQESQYF. The CDR3 DNA follows: TGCGCCAGCAGCCAAGCGGGCAGCCAAGAGAGCCAGTACTTC.

This clonotype has more than one count but fewer than ten. The rearrangement links TRBV12-3 or TRBV12-4 to TRBJ2-3; unclear D gene. This CDR3 comprises 15 residues. V dropped 7 bases and J dropped 0 bases, with 14 bases sitting between them. CDR3 sequence: CASTPGTSSTDTQYF. The DNA for the CDR3 is TGTGCCAGCACCCCAGGCACCTCTAGCACAGATACGCAGTATTTT.

This chain links TRBV15 with TRBJ2-2; a possible D gene is TRBD2 (6 bases). This CDR3 comprises 17 residues. Germline V gene sequence: CDR1 LNHNV, CDR2 YYDKDF (reference sequence). V was cut by 0 bases and J by 0 bases, with 11 bases left in between. CDR3 DNA: TGTGCCACCAGCAGAGATCTGCGGGGACCGAACACCGGGGAGCTGTTTTTT. It encodes CATSRDLRGPNTGELFF.

This clonotype was observed a single time. The chain recombines TRBV5-6 with TRBJ2-5; 12 positions agree with TRBD2. The CDR3 has 17 amino acids. J was trimmed by 1 base and V by 3 bases; bases with no gene match: 7. Germline V lookup: CDR1 SGHDT, CDR2 YYEEEE. CDR3 coding DNA: TGTGCCAGCAGCTGGGGGGTGACTAGCGGGGGCCAAGAGACCCAGTACTTC. Translated, it gives CASSWGVTSGGQETQYF.

The CDR3: CASRGDRVRSPLHF. The DNA for the CDR3 is TGTGCCAGCAGGGGTGACAGGGTGAGGTCACCCCTCCACTTT. This chain connects TRBV28 to TRBJ1-6; 7 nucleotides match TRBD1. Looked up from germline, CDR1 is MDHEN and CDR2 is SYDVKM. The CDR3 extends over 14 amino acids. The ends lost 6 bases at V and 10 bases at J; junction bases unmatched: 9. Using reference TRBV28 and TRBJ1-6 for the parts outside the CDR3, the full variable domain is DVKVTQSSRYLVKRTGEKVFLECVQDMDHENMFWYRQDPGLGLRLIYFSYDVKMKEKGDIPEGYSVSREKKERFSLILESASTNQTSMYLCASRGDRVRSPLHFGNGTRLTVT.

The table lists this clonotype with a few counts. The rearrangement joins TRBV13 to TRBJ2-5, with 11 positions matching TRBD2. CDR1 is PRHDT, CDR2 FYEKMQ, per germline (reference sequence). The CDR3 has 17 residues. The V and J ends lost 2 bases and 0 bases, in that order; junction bases with no gene match: 5. The CDR3 here is CASSLRTSGPYQETQYF. In DNA, the CDR3 is TGTGCCAGCAGCTTAAGGACTAGCGGGCCGTACCAAGAGACCCAGTACTTC.

This clonotype was seen only a few times. This chain joins TRBV3-1 and TRBJ2-7; D unclear. The CDR3 has 15 amino acids. Trimming stripped 1 base from V and 3 bases from J, with 13 bases between. Looked up from germline, CDR1 is LGHDT and CDR2 is YNNKEL (reference sequence). The CDR3 coding sequence is TGTGCCAGCAGCCAAGGGTGGAAGAGCGACTACGAGCAGTACTTC. Amino acid sequence: CASSQGWKSDYEQYF.